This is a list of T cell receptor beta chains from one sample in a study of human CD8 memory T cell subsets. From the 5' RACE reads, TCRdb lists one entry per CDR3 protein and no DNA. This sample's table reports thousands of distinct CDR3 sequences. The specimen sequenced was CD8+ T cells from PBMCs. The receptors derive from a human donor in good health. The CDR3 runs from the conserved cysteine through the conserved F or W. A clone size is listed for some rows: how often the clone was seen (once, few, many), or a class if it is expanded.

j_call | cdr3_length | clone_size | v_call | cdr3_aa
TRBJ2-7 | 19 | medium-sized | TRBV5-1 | CASSLGTGWTGPNSYEQYF
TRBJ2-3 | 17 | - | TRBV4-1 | CASSQDNFRGSTDTQYF
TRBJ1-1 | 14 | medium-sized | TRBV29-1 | CSVEVVRGPTEAFF
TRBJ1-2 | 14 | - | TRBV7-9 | CASSTGLRAYGYTF
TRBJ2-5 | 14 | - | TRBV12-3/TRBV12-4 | CASSLALKQETQYF
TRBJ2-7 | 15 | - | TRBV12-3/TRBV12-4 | CASSFSGQGYYEQYF
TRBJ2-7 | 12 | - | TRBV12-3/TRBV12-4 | CATGQSPWEQYF
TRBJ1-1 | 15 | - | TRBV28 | CASLRGSAMNTEAFF
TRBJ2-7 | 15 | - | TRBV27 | CASSFGQSLSYEQYF
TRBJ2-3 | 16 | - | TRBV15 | CATSRVEAILTDTQYF
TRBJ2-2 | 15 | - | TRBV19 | CASSPGEFTTGELFF
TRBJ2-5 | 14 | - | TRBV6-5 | CASSYRLDQETQYF
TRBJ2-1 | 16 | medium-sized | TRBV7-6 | CASSNTWESSYNEQFF
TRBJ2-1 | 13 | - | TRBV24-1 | CATSDLHGSEQFF
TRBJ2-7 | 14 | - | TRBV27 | CASRTPGQGGEQYF
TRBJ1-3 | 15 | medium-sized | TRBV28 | CASSRAGTAGNTIYF
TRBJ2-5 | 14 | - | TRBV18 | CASSPPYMEETQYF
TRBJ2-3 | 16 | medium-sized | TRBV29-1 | CSVEPSGGVYTDTQYF
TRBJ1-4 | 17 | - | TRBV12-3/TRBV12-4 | CASSLGPGTANNEKLFF
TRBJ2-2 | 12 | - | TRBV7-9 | CASSIRTGELFF
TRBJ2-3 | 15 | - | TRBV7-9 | CASSLSLGLEDTQYF
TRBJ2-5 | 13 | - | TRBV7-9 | CASSHRAEETQYF
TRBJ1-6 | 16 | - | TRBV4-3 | CASSQGGGTGYSPLHF
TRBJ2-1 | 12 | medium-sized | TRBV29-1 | CSAPMASGGYFF